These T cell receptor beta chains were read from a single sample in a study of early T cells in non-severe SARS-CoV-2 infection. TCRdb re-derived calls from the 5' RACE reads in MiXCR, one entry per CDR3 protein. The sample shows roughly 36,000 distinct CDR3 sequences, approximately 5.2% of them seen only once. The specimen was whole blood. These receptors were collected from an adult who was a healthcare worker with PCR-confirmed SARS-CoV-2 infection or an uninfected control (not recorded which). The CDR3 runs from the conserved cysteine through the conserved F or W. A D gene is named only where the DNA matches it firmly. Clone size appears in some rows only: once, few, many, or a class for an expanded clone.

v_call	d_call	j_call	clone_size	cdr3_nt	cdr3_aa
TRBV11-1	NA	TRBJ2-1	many	TGTGCCAGCAGCTGGACAGTGGAATACAATGAGCAGTTCTTC	CASSWTVEYNEQFF
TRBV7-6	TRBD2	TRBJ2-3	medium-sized	TGTGCCAGCAGCTCTCTGCTGGCTAGCGGGGTACTACTTCCGGGAACGCAGTATTTT	CASSSLLASGVLLPGTQYF
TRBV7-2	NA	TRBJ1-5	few	TGTGCCAGCAGCTTAGGAGGACGGGTCGGTCAGCCCCAGCATTTT	CASSLGGRVGQPQHF
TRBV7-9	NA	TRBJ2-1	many	TGTGCCAGCAGCTTAGCGACGCCGAAGGTTGATCAGTTCTTC	CASSLATPKVDQFF
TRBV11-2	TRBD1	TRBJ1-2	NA	TGTGCCAGCAGCTTCGAGACAGGGGTTAACTATGGCTACACCTTC	CASSFETGVNYGYTF
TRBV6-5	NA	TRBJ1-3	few	TGTGCCAGCAGGAGGGACATTGGAAACACCATATATTTT	CASRRDIGNTIYF
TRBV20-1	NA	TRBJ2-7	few	TGCAGTGCTCTGACAGTCGGGGGCTACGAGCAGTACTTC	CSALTVGGYEQYF
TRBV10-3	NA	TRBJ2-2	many	TGTGCCATCAGTGAGAGCGGACCGTTCACCGGGGAGCTGTTTTTT	CAISESGPFTGELFF
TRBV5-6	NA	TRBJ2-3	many	TGTGCCAGCAGCTTTTTCGGGGGAGGGGGCGCAGATACGCAGTATTTT	CASSFFGGGGADTQYF
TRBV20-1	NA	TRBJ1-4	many	TGCAGTGCTAGCCTTGTGGGGTCTAATGAAAAACTGTTTTTT	CSASLVGSNEKLFF
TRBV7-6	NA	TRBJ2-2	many	TGTGCCAGCAGCTTAGCGTCGGCCGGGGAGCTGTTTTTT	CASSLASAGELFF
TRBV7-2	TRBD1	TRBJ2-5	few	TGTGCCAGCAGCTTAGCGAATTTTCGAACAGGGGGGACCCAGTACTTC	CASSLANFRTGGTQYF
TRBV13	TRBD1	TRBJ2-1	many	TGTGCCAGCACCCCGGGACAGGGGGATTATGAGCAGTTCTTC	CASTPGQGDYEQFF
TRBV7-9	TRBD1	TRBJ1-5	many	TGTGCCAGCAGCTCTCCGGACAGGGATGGTCAGCCCCAGCATTTT	CASSSPDRDGQPQHF
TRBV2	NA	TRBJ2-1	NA	TGTGCCAGCAGTGTTCGGACAGCTAACAATGAGCAGTTCTTC	CASSVRTANNEQFF
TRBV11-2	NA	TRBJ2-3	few	TGTGCCAGCAGCTTAGATCGCGGAGGGAGAGATACGCAGTATTTT	CASSLDRGGRDTQYF
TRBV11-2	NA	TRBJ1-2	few	TGTGCCAGCAGCTCCTTGACAGGAGCCTATGGCTACACCTTC	CASSSLTGAYGYTF
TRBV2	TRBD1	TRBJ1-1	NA	TGTGCCAGCAGTGTAAACACTTACAGGGGAGAGACTGAAGCTTTCTTT	CASSVNTYRGETEAFF
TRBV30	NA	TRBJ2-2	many	TGTGCCTGGACCCACCCGGACGGCTACATCGCCGGGGAGCTGTTTTTT	CAWTHPDGYIAGELFF
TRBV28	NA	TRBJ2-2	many	TGTGCCAGCAGTTCTGGCAGGGCGGACACCGGGGAGCTGTTTTTT	CASSSGRADTGELFF
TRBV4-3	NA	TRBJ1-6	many	TGCGCCAGCAGCTTAACAGGGTGGGACTCACCCCTCCACTTT	CASSLTGWDSPLHF
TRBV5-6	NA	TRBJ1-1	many	TGTGCCAGCAGCTTGGCCGGCAGGGGGAACACTGAAGCTTTCTTT	CASSLAGRGNTEAFF